Below, 13 T cell receptor beta chains from the same sample are listed, as sequenced in a study of blood T cell repertoires in COVID-19. TCRdb's table, derived via immunoSEQ multiplex PCR, lists solely in-frame clones and lacks some. This sample carries about 160,000 clones, approximately 86% of them seen once, and the ten largest clones take around 6.9%. The sequenced sample consisted of peripheral blood. These receptors were obtained from a man aged 80 or over with COVID-19, enrolled during active disease.

This clone was found a few times. The chain joins TRBV6-5 to TRBJ1-5; no clear D. The germline V gene encodes CDR1 MNHEY and CDR2 SVGAGI. Trimming left V 10 bases short and J 2 bases short, with 12 bases between. CDR3 length: 13 amino acids. The CDR3 loop reads CATWARGNQPQHF. Written as DNA, the CDR3 is TGTGCCACCTGGGCGAGGGGCAATCAGCCCCAGCATTTT.

The rearrangement uses TRBV10-1 and TRBJ1-6, with 8 bases lining up with TRBD1. After removal of 6 bases from V and 1 base from J, the junction contained 11 bases not matched to a gene. This CDR3 spans 18 amino acids. Germline CDR1 reads WNHNN; CDR2 reads SYGVQD (reference sequence). DNA of the CDR3: TGCGCCAGCAGCCCGGGGGGACAGGAAGTGTCCTATAATTCACCCCTCCACTTT. Encoded protein: CASSPGGQEVSYNSPLHF.

The rearrangement uses TRBV29-1 and TRBJ2-3; TRBD1 aligns across 8 bases. CDR1 is SQVTM, CDR2 ANQGSEA, per germline. The J segment lost 5 bases and the V segment lost 7 bases, leaving 5 bases of the junction unmatched. The CDR3 contains 12 residues. Written as DNA, the CDR3 is TGCAGCGGCGGACAGGGCAGAGATACGCAGTATTTT. Its protein is CSGGQGRDTQYF.

This sequence joins TRBV5-4 and TRBJ2-5, with TRBD1 matching 9 bases. CDR3 size: 15 residues. CDR1 is SGHNT, CDR2 YYREEE, per germline (reference sequence). Trimming removed 2 bases from V and 2 bases from J; junction bases left unmatched: 4. The CDR3 loop is CASSFRQGGQETQYF. The CDR3 DNA reads as TGTGCCAGCAGCTTTAGACAGGGGGGTCAAGAGACCCAGTACTTC.

The rearrangement links TRBV5-1 to TRBJ2-5, with D possibly being TRBD2 (6 bases). Trimming took 0 bases from V and 5 from J, leaving 11 bases between them. The CDR3 runs to 14 residues. In germline, CDR1 is SGHRS, CDR2 YFSETQ. The CDR3 region has the DNA TGCGCCAGCAGCTTGGCCAGGCTAGCGGAGACCCAGTACTTC. It codes for CASSLARLAETQYF. Full variable domain (missing parts from reference TRBV5-1 and TRBJ2-5): KAGVTQTPRYLIKTRGQQVTLSCSPISGHRSVSWYQQTPGQGLQFLFEYFSETQRNKGNFPGRFSGRQFSNSRSEMNVSTLELGDSALYLCASSLARLAETQYFGPGTRLLVL.

The chain couples TRBV7-3 to TRBJ2-3, with D tentatively TRBD2 (6 bases). The CDR3 totals 15 residues. Deletions cut 2 bases from V and 4 bases from J, with 13 bases between. In germline, CDR1 is SGHTA, CDR2 FQGTGA. CDR3 in amino acids: CASSLGGVGADTQYF. In DNA form, the CDR3 reads TGTGCCAGCAGCTTAGGCGGGGTGGGGGCAGATACGCAGTATTTT.

The genes are TRBV5-1 and TRBJ1-5, with D possibly TRBD1 on 5 matching bases. Germline CDR1 and CDR2: SGHRS and YFSETQ. The CDR3 spans 15 residues. V was cut by 4 bases and J by 4 bases, with 15 bases left in between. CDR3 sequence (DNA): TGCGCCAGCAGCCCCAACGGGGGGGGAAATCAGCCCCAGCATTTT. It specifies CASSPNGGGNQPQHF.

V gene TRBV5-1 combines with J gene TRBJ1-4, with D possibly TRBD1 on 6 matching bases. CDR1 and CDR2 from the germline V gene are SGHRS and YFSETQ. Trimming cost V 4 bases and J 7 bases, with 17 bases left between them. The CDR3 contains 15 residues. Here the CDR3 DNA reads TGCGCCAGCAGCCTGTTGGGGGCGGGAGGTGAAAAACTGTTTTTT. This translates into CASSLLGAGGEKLFF.

The J gene is TRBJ1-5, the V gene TRBV19; 7 bases map to TRBD1. Trimming at V came to 3 bases and at J to 3 bases, leaving 5 bases not matched to a gene. The germline V gene encodes CDR1 LNHDA and CDR2 SQIVND (reference sequence). The CDR3 consists of 15 residues. This CDR3 reads CASSIWGQHNQPQHF. DNA for the CDR3: TGTGCCAGTAGTATCTGGGGACAGCACAATCAGCCCCAGCATTTT.

The chain couples TRBV5-1 to TRBJ1-6, with 7 bases identical to TRBD1. The CDR3 contains 17 residues. With V trimmed by 0 bases and J by 10 bases, 13 bases remained unmatched. Germline values: CDR1 SGHRS, CDR2 YFSETQ. The CDR3 loop reads CASSLGGAGQASSPLHF. The CDR3 DNA is TGCGCCAGCAGCTTGGGGGGAGCCGGACAGGCCTCCTCACCCCTCCACTTT.

The chain joins TRBV5-6 to TRBJ1-4, with D possibly matching TRBD1 (6 bases). Looked up from germline, CDR1 is SGHDT and CDR2 is YYEEEE. V shed 2 bases and J shed 6 bases, with 14 bases lying between them. The CDR3 length is 15 residues. As DNA, the CDR3 is TGTGCCAGCAGCTTTCAGGGGTGGTCGGATGAAAAACTGTTTTTT. Amino acid sequence: CASSFQGWSDEKLFF.

The CDR3 sequence is CASSTGHLNTEAFF. The CDR3, as DNA: TGTGCCAGTAGTACGGGACACCTAAACACTGAAGCTTTCTTT. The chain combines TRBV19 with TRBJ1-1, with D tentatively TRBD1 (6 bases). V was trimmed by 4 bases and J by 2 bases, leaving 11 bases between them. The CDR3 spans 14 residues. Germline loops: CDR1 LNHDA, CDR2 SQIVND (reference sequence).

The count of this clone is one. This chain joins TRBV7-2 and TRBJ1-6; TRBD1 aligns across 10 bases. After removal of 2 bases from V and 9 bases from J, the junction contained 4 bases not matched to a gene. This CDR3 has 15 residues. Per the germline V gene, CDR1 is SGHTA and CDR2 is FQGNSA. In DNA, the CDR3 is TGTGCCAGCAGCTTAAGTCGGACAGGGGGTTCACCCCTCCACTTT. This sequence encodes CASSLSRTGGSPLHF.